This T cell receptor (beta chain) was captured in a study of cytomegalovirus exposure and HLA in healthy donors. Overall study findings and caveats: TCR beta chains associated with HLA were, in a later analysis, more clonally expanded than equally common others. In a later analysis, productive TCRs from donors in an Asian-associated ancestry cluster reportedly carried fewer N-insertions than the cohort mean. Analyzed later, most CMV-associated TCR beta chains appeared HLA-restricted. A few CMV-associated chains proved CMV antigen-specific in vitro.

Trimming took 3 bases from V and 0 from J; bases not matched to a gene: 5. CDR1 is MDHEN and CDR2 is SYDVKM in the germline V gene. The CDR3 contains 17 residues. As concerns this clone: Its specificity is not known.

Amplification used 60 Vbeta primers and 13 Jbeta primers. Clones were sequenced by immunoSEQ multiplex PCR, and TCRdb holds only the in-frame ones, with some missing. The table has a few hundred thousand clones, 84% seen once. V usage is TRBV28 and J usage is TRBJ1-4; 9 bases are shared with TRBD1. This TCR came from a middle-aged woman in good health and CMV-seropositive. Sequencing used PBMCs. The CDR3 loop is CASSLGTGIATNEKLFF. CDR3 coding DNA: TGTGCCAGCAGTTTGGGGACAGGGATTGCAACTAATGAAAAACTGTTTTTT.